The next 32 T cell receptor beta chains were all read from a single sample in a study of Ad26.COV2.S vaccination and SARS-CoV-2 variants. This sample's treatment: roughly 18 received Ad26.COV2.S at low or high dose, single or two shots; 5 received placebo; per-sample allocation not given. Sample collection was performed on day 63 after the first vaccine or placebo injection. The data were produced by immunoSEQ multiplex PCR, yet TCRdb's version contains in-frame clones alone and is incomplete. The sample holds approximately 420,000 clones, around nine tenths seen once. Sequencing used peripheral blood, obtained in a trial of Ad26.COV2.S vaccine versus placebo. These receptors were taken from a person between 18 and 65 years old who received the Ad26.COV2.S COVID-19 vaccine or a placebo.

The rearrangement uses TRBV5-1 and TRBJ2-2; D is tentatively TRBD1 or TRBD2 (6 bases each). Germline values: CDR1 SGHRS, CDR2 YFSETQ. V dropped 4 bases and J dropped 7 bases, with 17 bases sitting between them. CDR3 length: 15 residues. CDR3 region: CASSPLTGADGELFF. In nucleotides, the CDR3 is TGCGCCAGCAGCCCCCTGACGGGGGCTGACGGGGAGCTGTTTTTT.

The J gene is TRBJ2-5, the V gene TRBV19, with 8 bases identical to TRBD2. Germline lookup yields CDR1 LNHDA and CDR2 SQIVND (reference sequence). Unmatched junction bases numbered 7, after V lost 5 bases and J lost 2 bases. The CDR3 contains 15 residues. The CDR3, as DNA: TGTGCCAGTAGTCAGGCCACGGGGGGGCAAGAGACCCAGTACTTC. Amino acid sequence: CASSQATGGQETQYF. Variable domain in full (rest from reference TRBV19 and TRBJ2-5): DGGITQSPKYLFRKEGQNVTLSCEQNLNHDAMYWYRQDPGQGLRLIYYSQIVNDFQKGDIAEGYSVSREKKESFPLTVTSAQKNPTAFYLCASSQATGGQETQYFGPGTRLLVL.

This clone was detected once. V usage is TRBV6-5 and J usage is TRBJ2-5; 10 bases align to TRBD2. This CDR3 has 15 amino acids. Germline-derived CDR1 and CDR2 are MNHEY and SVGAGI. With 10 bases clipped from V and 2 bases from J, the junction kept 10 bases outside the gene matches. As DNA, the CDR3 is TGTGCCACCGAGCGGGGGGGATCGGGGCAAGAGACCCAGTACTTC. It specifies CATERGGSGQETQYF.

The rearrangement uses TRBV19 and TRBJ2-4; a possible D gene is TRBD2 (6 bases). Trimming pared 8 bases from V and 0 bases from J, leaving 17 bases between. This CDR3 spans 16 amino acids. From germline, CDR1 is LNHDA and CDR2 SQIVND (reference sequence). DNA of the CDR3: TGTGCCAGTGAGGATACGGGAGAGGTAGCCAAAAACATTCAGTACTTC. It specifies CASEDTGEVAKNIQYF.

The chain has TRBV12-3 or TRBV12-4 and TRBJ2-3, with D possibly TRBD2 on 6 matching bases. Trimming cost V 6 bases and J 9 bases, with 13 bases left between them. The CDR3 covers 12 residues. DNA of the CDR3: TGTGCCAGCAGCCCTCCCGGGGGAACGCAGTATTTT. This codes for CASSPPGGTQYF.

Note on this clone: This may arise from a read error, as a much more abundant clone is one base away. The sample carries other DNA sequences with the same CDR3. The V and J genes are TRBV11-2 and TRBJ2-3, with D unresolved. The CDR3 contains 12 residues. Trimming shortened V by 1 base and J by 1 base, and 0 bases separated the two germline ends. Germline lookup yields CDR1 SGHAT and CDR2 FQNNGV. The CDR3: CASSLGTDTQYF. In nucleotides, the CDR3 is TGTGCCAGCAGCTTAGGCACAGATACGCAGTATTTT.

In this sample, this clone turned up once. The chain is built from TRBV27 and TRBJ2-3; TRBD2 matches at 8 bases. The V and J ends lost 5 bases and 3 bases, in that order; junction bases with no gene match: 10. Per germline, CDR1 MNHEY and CDR2 SMNVEV (reference sequence). The CDR3 length is 16 residues. As DNA, the CDR3 is TGTGCCAGCAGTCCCGGCTGGCGGGGGGCGACAGATACGCAGTATTTT. This codes for CASSPGWRGATDTQYF.

The rearrangement links TRBV30 to TRBJ2-7; 10 bases agree with TRBD1. J lost 5 bases, V lost 3 bases, and 4 bases had no gene match. The CDR3 is made up of 13 amino acids. CDR1 and CDR2 (germline): GTSNPN, SVGIG (reference sequence). The CDR3: CAWSPGTGDEQYF. CDR3 coding DNA: TGTGCCTGGAGCCCGGGGACAGGGGACGAGCAGTACTTC. The full variable domain, with the rest looked up from reference TRBV30 and TRBJ2-7, is SQTIHQWPATLVQPVGSPLSLECTVEGTSNPNLYWYRQAAGRGLQLLFYSVGIGQISSEVPQNLSASRPQDRQFILSSKKLLLSDSGFYLCAWSPGTGDEQYFGPGTRLTVT.

The J gene is TRBJ2-1, the V gene TRBV4-2; 11 positions match TRBD2. Germline V gene lookup returns CDR1 LGHNA and CDR2 YNFKEQ. CDR3 size: 19 residues. The J segment lost 3 bases and the V segment lost 0 bases, leaving 10 bases of the junction unmatched. CDR3: CASSQDPKGLAGGYNEQFF. Here the CDR3 DNA reads TGTGCCAGCAGCCAAGATCCAAAGGGGCTAGCGGGGGGCTACAATGAGCAGTTCTTC.

The chain has TRBV5-4 and TRBJ2-1, with 7 nucleotides matching TRBD1. This CDR3 comprises 15 residues. Germline V gives CDR1 SGHNT, CDR2 YYREEE (reference sequence). With 2 bases clipped from V and 9 bases from J, the junction kept 11 bases outside the gene matches. CDR3 in amino acids: CASSFPQGESSEQFF. The CDR3 nucleotides read TGTGCCAGCAGCTTTCCCCAGGGGGAGTCTTCTGAGCAGTTCTTC.

The chain employs TRBV7-8 and TRBJ1-1; D not resolved. The V and J ends lost 5 bases and 1 base respectively, with 5 bases between them. Germline V gives CDR1 SGHVS, CDR2 FQNEAQ. The CDR3 spans 12 residues. The CDR3 DNA follows: TGTGCCAGCAGCCCCCAGAACACTGAAGCTTTCTTT. The encoded protein is CASSPQNTEAFF.

J is TRBJ1-5 and V is TRBV6-5; D perhaps matches TRBD1 (6 bases). Trimming removed 7 bases at V and 0 bases at J, with 13 bases between. Germline V CDR1 and CDR2: MNHEY, SVGAGI. The CDR3 length is 15 residues. The CDR3 is CASKSGTLSNQPQHF. CDR3 nucleotides: TGTGCCAGCAAGTCCGGGACACTTAGCAATCAGCCCCAGCATTTT.

The chain links TRBV27 to TRBJ2-1; 7 nucleotides align to TRBD1. Germline V CDR1 and CDR2: MNHEY, SMNVEV (reference sequence). After removal of 10 bases from V and 2 bases from J, the junction contained 5 bases not matched to a gene. The CDR3 length is 13 residues. CDR3: CATTTGPYNEQFF. The DNA for the CDR3 is TGTGCCACGACGACAGGGCCCTACAATGAGCAGTTCTTC.

This chain uses TRBV4-3 with TRBJ1-6, with no clear D. This CDR3 spans 14 amino acids. V was trimmed by 0 bases and J by 14 bases, leaving 14 bases between them. The germline gives CDR1 LGHNA, CDR2 YSLEER. CDR3 sequence (DNA): TGCGCCAGCAGCCAAGACGAGGGCCTATCGGCCCTCCACTTT. Residues: CASSQDEGLSALHF.

This rearrangement joins TRBV7-2 to TRBJ1-2, with a tentative D call TRBD1 (5 bases). Germline CDR1 is SGHTA and CDR2 is FQGNSA. The CDR3 spans 13 residues. V was pared by 1 base and J by 8 bases, with 11 bases between. The CDR3 DNA is TGTGCCAGCAGCTTAGGTCCAGGGAGCGGCTACACCTTC. As protein: CASSLGPGSGYTF.

J is TRBJ1-1 and V is TRBV11-2; no clear D gene. The CDR3 contains 12 residues. V was clipped by 1 base and J by 6 bases, with 6 bases between them. From germline, CDR1 is SGHAT and CDR2 FQNNGV. The CDR3 loop reads CASSLVRAEAFF. CDR3 sequence (DNA): TGTGCCAGCAGCTTAGTAAGAGCTGAAGCTTTCTTT.

V gene TRBV5-1 combines with J gene TRBJ1-4, with no clear D. Trimming shortened V by 0 bases and J by 0 bases, and 6 bases separated the two germline ends. CDR3 size: 15 residues. Germline loops: CDR1 SGHRS, CDR2 YFSETQ. In DNA form, the CDR3 reads TGCGCCAGCAGCTTGGATCTAGCAACTAATGAAAAACTGTTTTTT. This translates into CASSLDLATNEKLFF.

This clone was counted a few times. The V call is TRBV6-2 or TRBV6-3, the J call TRBJ1-6; tentative D call: TRBD1 (5 bases). The germline CDR1 and CDR2 sequences are MNHEY and SVGEGT. The ends were cut back, 3 bases at V and 9 bases at J, with 15 bases in the middle. The CDR3 contains 15 residues. In DNA form, the CDR3 reads TGTGCCAGCAGTTATCGGCAGGGTGTAGGTTCACCCCTCCACTTT. It specifies CASSYRQGVGSPLHF.

The V and J genes are TRBV6-2 or TRBV6-3 and TRBJ1-1; D is unresolved. Germline lookup yields CDR1 MNHEY and CDR2 SVGEGT. Trimming took 6 bases from V and 1 from J, leaving 15 bases between them. CDR3 length: 15 amino acids. The CDR3 reads CASSPRGRTNTEAFF. The CDR3 region has the DNA TGTGCCAGCAGCCCCCGTGGACGTACGAACACTGAAGCTTTCTTT.

The rearrangement joins TRBV19 to TRBJ1-2, with a weak D call TRBD1 (6 bases). The CDR3 is made up of 12 amino acids. V lost 2 bases to trimming and J lost 8 bases, with 9 bases between them. Looked up from germline, CDR1 is LNHDA and CDR2 is SQIVND (reference sequence). The CDR3 DNA reads as TGTGCCAGTAGTATAAACAGGGTCGGCTACACCTTC. This gives the protein CASSINRVGYTF.

The chain links TRBV7-9 to TRBJ1-6; 8 nucleotides agree with TRBD1. This CDR3 contains 17 residues. Germline V gene data show CDR1 as SEHNR and CDR2 as FQNEAQ (reference sequence). The V and J ends lost 5 bases and 6 bases, in that order; junction bases with no gene match: 12. The CDR3 coding sequence is TGTGCCAGCAGCCCCTATCCTCAGGGGGCGGGTAATTCACCCCTCCACTTT. It yields the protein CASSPYPQGAGNSPLHF.

V and J are TRBV7-2 and TRBJ1-2; maybe TRBD1 (5 bases). Trimming left V 6 bases short and J 3 bases short, with 14 bases between. From germline, CDR1 is SGHTA and CDR2 FQGNSA. CDR3 size: 14 residues. The CDR3 DNA sequence: TGTGCCAGCAGATCTGGGGGGGTTGACTATGGCTACACCTTC. This sequence encodes CASRSGGVDYGYTF.

The rearrangement uses TRBV10-3 and TRBJ1-2; weak D call: TRBD1 (6 bases). The V gene lost 3 bases and the J gene lost 4 bases, with 12 bases spanning the gap. This CDR3 has 14 residues. Germline CDR1 is ENHRY and CDR2 is SYGVKD. CDR3 sequence (DNA): TGTGCCATCAGTGAATCAGGGGTCAGCTATGGCTACACCTTC. It specifies CAISESGVSYGYTF.

This sequence joins TRBV10-3 and TRBJ1-1; D is perhaps TRBD1 (6 bases). CDR3 length: 15 residues. CDR1 is ENHRY and CDR2 is SYGVKD in the germline V gene. The V end lost 3 bases, the J end lost 0 bases, and 11 bases lay between the germline ends. CDR3 loop: CAISEHRDLNTEAFF. CDR3 nucleotides: TGTGCCATCAGTGAACACAGGGATCTGAACACTGAAGCTTTCTTT.

Only one count was recorded for this clone. The genes are TRBV9 and TRBJ1-3; TRBD1 aligns across 7 bases. The trim removed 4 bases at V and 4 bases at J, leaving 11 bases unmatched. The CDR3 sequence is 16 residues long. In germline, CDR1 is SGDLS, CDR2 YYNGEE. CDR3 bases: TGTGCCAGCAGCCCGCGGACCGGGACAGAAGGAAACACCATATATTTT. It is translated as CASSPRTGTEGNTIYF.

The gene calls are TRBV11-2 and TRBJ1-6, with D unclear. Trimming removed 5 bases from V and 11 bases from J, with 13 bases in between. Looked up from germline, CDR1 is SGHAT and CDR2 is FQNNGV. This CDR3 has 13 residues. The CDR3 loop is CASSMLKKPPLHF. The CDR3 coding sequence is TGTGCCAGCAGCATGCTAAAAAAGCCACCCCTCCACTTT.

The rearrangement links TRBV29-1 to TRBJ2-5, with a possible D match to TRBD2 (6 bases). Germline V gene data show CDR1 as SQVTM and CDR2 as ANQGSEA. The length of the CDR3 is 14 residues. Trimming took off 6 bases at V and 2 bases at J, with 16 bases between the two ends. CDR3 amino acids: CSVCLPGTQETQYF. For the CDR3, the DNA is TGCAGCGTGTGCCTGCCGGGGACTCAAGAGACCCAGTACTTC.

This clone was detected a few times. The CDR3 coding sequence is TGTGCCAGCTCACCACCGGCCTATGGCTACACCTTC. Protein product: CASSPPAYGYTF. J is TRBJ1-2 and V is TRBV18; no reliable D call. V was trimmed by 0 bases and J by 4 bases, leaving 3 bases between them. Germline V gene lookup returns CDR1 KGHSH and CDR2 LQKENI. The CDR3 sequence is 12 residues long.

V usage is TRBV7-2 and J usage is TRBJ1-5; 7 bases map to TRBD1. Germline assignment: CDR1 SGHTA and CDR2 FQGNSA. There are 16 residues in the CDR3. Germline trimming cut 2 bases from V and 7 bases from J; bases unmatched to any gene: 11. CDR3 in amino acids: CASSLWGGGTAQPQHF. CDR3 coding DNA: TGTGCCAGCAGCTTATGGGGGGGCGGGACAGCCCAGCCCCAGCATTTT.

A remark on this clone: This sample includes further DNA sequences coding for the same CDR3. The rearrangement uses TRBV5-6 and TRBJ1-1; a weak D match, TRBD1 (5 bases). CDR1 is SGHDT, CDR2 YYEEEE, per germline. This CDR3 is built from 12 residues. The ends were cut back, 0 bases at V and 7 bases at J, with 7 bases in the middle. The CDR3 DNA reads as TGTGCCAGCAGCTTGGGTAGGGGTGAAGCTTTCTTT. This translates into CASSLGRGEAFF.

V usage is TRBV6-1 and J usage is TRBJ2-7, with D possibly being TRBD1 (5 bases). The CDR3 has 19 amino acids. The germline V gene encodes CDR1 MNHNS and CDR2 SASEGT. The germline V and J ends were trimmed by 2 bases and 0 bases, with 23 bases remaining between them. Written as DNA, the CDR3 is TGTGCCAGCAGTGAACCGTCAGGGCGTTGGGGTCGAAGCTCCTACGAGCAGTACTTC. The encoded protein is CASSEPSGRWGRSSYEQYF.

This chain uses TRBV10-3 with TRBJ1-5; D gene unclear. Per the germline V gene, CDR1 is ENHRY and CDR2 is SYGVKD. V was cut by 0 bases and J by 0 bases, with 18 bases left in between. This CDR3 has 19 amino acids. The DNA for the CDR3 is TGTGCCATCAGTGAGTCATTCCTAAACAATCGTCATAGCAATCAGCCCCAGCATTTT. It encodes CAISESFLNNRHSNQPQHF.